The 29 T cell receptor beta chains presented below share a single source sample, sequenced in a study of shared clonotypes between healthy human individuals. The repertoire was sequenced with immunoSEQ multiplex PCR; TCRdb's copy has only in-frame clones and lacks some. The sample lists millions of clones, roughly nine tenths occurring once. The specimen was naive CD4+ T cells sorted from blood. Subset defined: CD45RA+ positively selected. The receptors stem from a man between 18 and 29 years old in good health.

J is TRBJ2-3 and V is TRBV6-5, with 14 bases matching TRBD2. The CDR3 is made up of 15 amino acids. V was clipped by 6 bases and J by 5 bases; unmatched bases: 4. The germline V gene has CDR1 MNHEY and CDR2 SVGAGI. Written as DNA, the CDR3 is TGTGCCAGCAGCTACGGACTAGCGGGAGGAGATACGCAGTATTTT. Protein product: CASSYGLAGGDTQYF.

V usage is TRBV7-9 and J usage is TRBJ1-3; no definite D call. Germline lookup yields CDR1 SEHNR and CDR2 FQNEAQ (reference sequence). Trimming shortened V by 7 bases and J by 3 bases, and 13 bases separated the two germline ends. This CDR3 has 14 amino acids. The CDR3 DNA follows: TGTGCCAGCAAGGGCAAAGGCAGTGGAAACACCATATATTTT. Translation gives CASKGKGSGNTIYF.

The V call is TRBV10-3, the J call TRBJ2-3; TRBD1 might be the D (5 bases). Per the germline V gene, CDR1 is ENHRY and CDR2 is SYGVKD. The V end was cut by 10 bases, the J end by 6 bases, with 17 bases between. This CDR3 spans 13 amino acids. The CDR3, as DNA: TGTGCCACATTCCAGGGATCTGGGGATACGCAGTATTTT. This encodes CATFQGSGDTQYF.

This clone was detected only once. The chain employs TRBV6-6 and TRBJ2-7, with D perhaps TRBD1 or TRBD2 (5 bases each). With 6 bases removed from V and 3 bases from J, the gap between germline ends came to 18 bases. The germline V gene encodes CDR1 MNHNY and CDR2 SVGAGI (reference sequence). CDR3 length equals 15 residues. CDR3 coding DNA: TGTGCCAGCAGAAGCCCCGGGACGGCGGGCTACGAGCAGTACTTC. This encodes CASRSPGTAGYEQYF.

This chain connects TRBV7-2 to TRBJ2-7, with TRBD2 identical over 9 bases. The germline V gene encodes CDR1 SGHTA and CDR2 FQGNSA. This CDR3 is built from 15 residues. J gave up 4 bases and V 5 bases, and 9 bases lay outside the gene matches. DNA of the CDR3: TGTGCCAGCAGCCCATCTAGCGGGGTAATTTACGAGCAGTACTTC. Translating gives CASSPSSGVIYEQYF.

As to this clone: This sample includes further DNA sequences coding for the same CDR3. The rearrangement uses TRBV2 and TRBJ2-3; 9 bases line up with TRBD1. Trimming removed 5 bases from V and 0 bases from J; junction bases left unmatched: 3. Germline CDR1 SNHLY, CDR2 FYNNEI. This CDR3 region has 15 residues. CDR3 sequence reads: CASSPGTGSTDTQYF. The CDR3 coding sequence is TGTGCCAGCAGTCCCGGGACAGGGAGCACAGATACGCAGTATTTT.

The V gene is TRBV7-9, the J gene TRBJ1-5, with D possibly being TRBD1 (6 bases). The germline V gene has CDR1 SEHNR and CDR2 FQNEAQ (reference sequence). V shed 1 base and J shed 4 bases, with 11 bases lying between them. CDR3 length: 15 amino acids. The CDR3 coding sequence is TGTGCCAGCAGCTTAGGGACAGCAATAAATCAGCCCCAGCATTTT. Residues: CASSLGTAINQPQHF.

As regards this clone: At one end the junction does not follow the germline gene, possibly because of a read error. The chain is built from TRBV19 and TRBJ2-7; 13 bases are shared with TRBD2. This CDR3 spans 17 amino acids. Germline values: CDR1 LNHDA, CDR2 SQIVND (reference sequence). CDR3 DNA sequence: TGTGCCAGTAGTATCAGGACTAGCGGGAGCGGCTCCCACGAGCAGTACTTC. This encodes CASSIRTSGSGSHEQYF.

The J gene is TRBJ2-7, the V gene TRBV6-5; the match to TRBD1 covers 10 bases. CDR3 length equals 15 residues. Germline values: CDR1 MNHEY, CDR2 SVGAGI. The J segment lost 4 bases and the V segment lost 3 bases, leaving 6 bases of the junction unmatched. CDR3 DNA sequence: TGTGCCAGCAGTTATAGACAGGGGGCAGGATACGAGCAGTACTTC. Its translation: CASSYRQGAGYEQYF.

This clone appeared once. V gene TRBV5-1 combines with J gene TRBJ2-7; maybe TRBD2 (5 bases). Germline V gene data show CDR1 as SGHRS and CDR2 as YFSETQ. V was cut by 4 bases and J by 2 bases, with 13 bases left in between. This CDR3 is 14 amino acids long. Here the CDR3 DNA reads TGCGCCAGCAGCCGGAGCGGCAGCACCTACGAGCAGTACTTC. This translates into CASSRSGSTYEQYF.

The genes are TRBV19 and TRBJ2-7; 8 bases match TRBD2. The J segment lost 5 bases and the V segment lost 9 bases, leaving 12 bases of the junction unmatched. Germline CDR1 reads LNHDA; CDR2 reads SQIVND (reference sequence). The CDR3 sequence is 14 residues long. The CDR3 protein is CASGRVAARDEQYF. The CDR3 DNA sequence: TGTGCCAGCGGGAGGGTAGCGGCGAGGGACGAGCAGTACTTC.

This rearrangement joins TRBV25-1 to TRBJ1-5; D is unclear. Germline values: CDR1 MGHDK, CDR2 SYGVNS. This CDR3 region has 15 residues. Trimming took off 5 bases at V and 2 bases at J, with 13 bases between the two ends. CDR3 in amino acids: CASSPGKVGNQPQHF. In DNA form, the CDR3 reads TGTGCCAGCAGTCCGGGGAAGGTTGGCAATCAGCCCCAGCATTTT.

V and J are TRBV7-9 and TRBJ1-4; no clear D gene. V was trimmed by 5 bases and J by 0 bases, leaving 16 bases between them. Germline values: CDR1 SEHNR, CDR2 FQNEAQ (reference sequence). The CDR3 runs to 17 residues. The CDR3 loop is CASSESKSRTTNEKLFF. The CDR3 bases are TGTGCCAGCAGCGAGAGTAAAAGCCGCACAACTAATGAAAAACTGTTTTTT.

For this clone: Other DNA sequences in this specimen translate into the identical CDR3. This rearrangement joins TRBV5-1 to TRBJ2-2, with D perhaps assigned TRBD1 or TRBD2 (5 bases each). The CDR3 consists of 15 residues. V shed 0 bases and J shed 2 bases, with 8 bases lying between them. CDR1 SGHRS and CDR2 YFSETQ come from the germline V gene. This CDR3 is CASSLVGGNTGELFF. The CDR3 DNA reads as TGCGCCAGCAGCTTGGTTGGGGGAAACACCGGGGAGCTGTTTTTT. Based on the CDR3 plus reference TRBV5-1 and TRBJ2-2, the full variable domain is KAGVTQTPRYLIKTRGQQVTLSCSPISGHRSVSWYQQTPGQGLQFLFEYFSETQRNKGNFPGRFSGRQFSNSRSEMNVSTLELGDSALYLCASSLVGGNTGELFFGEGSRLTVL.

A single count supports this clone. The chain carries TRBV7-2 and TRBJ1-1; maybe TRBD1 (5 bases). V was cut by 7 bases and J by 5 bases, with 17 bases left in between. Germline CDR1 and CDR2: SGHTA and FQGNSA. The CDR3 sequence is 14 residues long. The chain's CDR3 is CASTYSAGVTEAFF. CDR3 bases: TGTGCCAGCACGTACAGCGCGGGGGTTACTGAAGCTTTCTTT.

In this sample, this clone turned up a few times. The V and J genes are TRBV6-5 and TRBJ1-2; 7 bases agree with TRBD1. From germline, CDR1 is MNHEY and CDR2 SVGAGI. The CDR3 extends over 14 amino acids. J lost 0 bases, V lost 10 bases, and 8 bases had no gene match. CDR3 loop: CATSRGTANYGYTF. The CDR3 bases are TGTGCCACCTCCAGAGGGACAGCTAACTATGGCTACACCTTC.

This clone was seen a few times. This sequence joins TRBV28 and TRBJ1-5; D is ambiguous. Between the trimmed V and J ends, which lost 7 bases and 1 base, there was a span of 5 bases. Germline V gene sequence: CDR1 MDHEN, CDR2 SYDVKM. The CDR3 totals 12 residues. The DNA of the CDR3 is TGTGCCAGCACGAGAAGCAATCAGCCCCAGCATTTT. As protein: CASTRSNQPQHF.

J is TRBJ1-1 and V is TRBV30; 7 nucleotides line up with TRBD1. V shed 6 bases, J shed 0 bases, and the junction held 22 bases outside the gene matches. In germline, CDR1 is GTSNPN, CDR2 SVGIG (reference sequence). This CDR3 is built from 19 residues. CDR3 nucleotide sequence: TGTGCCTGCTTGGAGAACAGGGGCCTTCGGACGAGGGTGAACACTGAAGCTTTCTTT. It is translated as CACLENRGLRTRVNTEAFF.

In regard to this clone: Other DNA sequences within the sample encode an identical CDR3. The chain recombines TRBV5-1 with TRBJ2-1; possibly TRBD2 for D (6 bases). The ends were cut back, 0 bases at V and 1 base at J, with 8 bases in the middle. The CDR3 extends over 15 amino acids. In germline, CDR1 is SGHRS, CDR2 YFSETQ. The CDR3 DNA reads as TGCGCCAGCAGCTTGGATGGGGGGTCCTACAATGAGCAGTTCTTC. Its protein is CASSLDGGSYNEQFF.

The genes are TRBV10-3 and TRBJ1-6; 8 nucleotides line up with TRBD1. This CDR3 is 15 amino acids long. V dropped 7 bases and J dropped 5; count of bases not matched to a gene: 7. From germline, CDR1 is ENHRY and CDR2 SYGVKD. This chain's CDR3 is CAIKNDRGDNSPLHF. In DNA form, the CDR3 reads TGTGCCATCAAAAATGACAGGGGCGATAATTCACCCCTCCACTTT.

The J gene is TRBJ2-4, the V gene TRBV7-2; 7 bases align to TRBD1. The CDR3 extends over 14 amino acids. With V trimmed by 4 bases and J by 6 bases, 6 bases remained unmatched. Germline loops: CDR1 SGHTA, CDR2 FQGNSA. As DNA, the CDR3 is TGTGCCAGCAGCTCCGACAGGGTGGGAAACATTCAGTACTTC. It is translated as CASSSDRVGNIQYF.

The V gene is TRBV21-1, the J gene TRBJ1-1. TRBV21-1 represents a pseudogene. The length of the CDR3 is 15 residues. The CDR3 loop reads CASSPRDLTTTEAFF. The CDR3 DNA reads TGTGCCAGCAGCCCGCGGGACCTAACGACCACTGAAGCTTTCTTT.

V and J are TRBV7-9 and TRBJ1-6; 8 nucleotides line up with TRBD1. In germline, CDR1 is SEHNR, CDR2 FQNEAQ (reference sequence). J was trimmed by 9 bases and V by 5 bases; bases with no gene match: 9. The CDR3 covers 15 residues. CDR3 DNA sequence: TGTGCCAGCAGCCCCAACGGACAGGGCGGTTCACCCCTCCACTTT. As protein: CASSPNGQGGSPLHF.

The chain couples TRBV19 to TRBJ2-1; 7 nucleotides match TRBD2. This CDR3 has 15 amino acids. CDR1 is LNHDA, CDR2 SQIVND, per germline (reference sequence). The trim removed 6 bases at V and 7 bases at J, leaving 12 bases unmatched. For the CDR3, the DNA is TGTGCCAGTAGGGGGCTTCTAAGGGAGGGGAATGAGCAGTTCTTC. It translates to CASRGLLREGNEQFF.

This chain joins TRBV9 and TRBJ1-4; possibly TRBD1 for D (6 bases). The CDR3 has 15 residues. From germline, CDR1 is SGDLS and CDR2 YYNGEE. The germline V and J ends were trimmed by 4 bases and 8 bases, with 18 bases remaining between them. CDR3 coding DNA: TGTGCCAGCAGCTCAAACCCCGGGACACGAGAAAAACTGTTTTTT. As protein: CASSSNPGTREKLFF.

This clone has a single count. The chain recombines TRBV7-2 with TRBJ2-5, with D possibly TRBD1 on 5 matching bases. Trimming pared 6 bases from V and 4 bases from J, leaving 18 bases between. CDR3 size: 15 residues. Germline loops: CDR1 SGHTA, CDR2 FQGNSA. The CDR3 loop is CASSRPRGELETQYF. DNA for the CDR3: TGTGCCAGCAGTCGACCTAGGGGCGAGTTAGAGACCCAGTACTTC.

CDR3 in amino acids: CASSFKRAEEAFF. Written as DNA, the CDR3 is TGCGCCAGCAGCTTTAAAAGGGCAGAGGAAGCTTTCTTT. The genes are TRBV5-1 and TRBJ1-1; D remains unclear. The V end was cut by 2 bases, the J end by 8 bases, with 13 bases between. The length of the CDR3 is 13 residues. Per germline, CDR1 SGHRS and CDR2 YFSETQ.

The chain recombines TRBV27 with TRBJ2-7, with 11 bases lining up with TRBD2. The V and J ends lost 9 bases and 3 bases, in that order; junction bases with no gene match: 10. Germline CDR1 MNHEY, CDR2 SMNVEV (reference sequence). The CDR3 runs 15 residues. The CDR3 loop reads CASASGRSLLYEQYF. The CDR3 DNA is TGTGCCAGTGCTAGCGGGAGGTCTCTTCTCTACGAGCAGTACTTC.

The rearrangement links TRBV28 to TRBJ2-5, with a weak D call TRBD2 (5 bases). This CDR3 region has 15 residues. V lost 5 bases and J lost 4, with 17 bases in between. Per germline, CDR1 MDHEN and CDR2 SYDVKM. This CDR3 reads CASSPRARPGETQYF. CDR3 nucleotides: TGTGCCAGCAGTCCGAGGGCCAGGCCAGGAGAGACCCAGTACTTC.